This passage covers 4 T cell receptor beta chains from one sample sequenced in a study of PD-L1 blockade in urothelial cancer. Method: immunoSEQ multiplex PCR; TCRdb's copy keeps in-frame clones and lacks some. The sample yields about 36,000 clones, around four fifths seen once. Time point denoted: peripheral blood 6 weeks after treatment start. Sequencing used PBMCs, obtained around atezolizumab (anti-PD-L1) treatment. The origin of the receptors is a man between 35 and 55 years old with urothelial cancer.

This clone was seen a few times. The chain carries TRBV7-2 and TRBJ1-2; D ambiguous. Germline CDR1 reads SGHTA; CDR2 reads FQGNSA. V was pared by 5 bases and J by 8 bases, with 18 bases between. The CDR3 extends over 14 amino acids. CDR3 coding DNA: TGTGCCAGCAGCCCAGGAGGAGGACGAGGAGGCTACACCTTC. This translates into CASSPGGGRGGYTF.

This sequence joins TRBV5-1 and TRBJ1-1; D remains ambiguous. V lost 0 bases and J 1 base, leaving 13 bases between the germline ends. From germline, CDR1 is SGHRS and CDR2 YFSETQ. The CDR3 covers 16 residues. In DNA, the CDR3 is TGCGCCAGCAGCTTGGGGCATCGCGGAAAGAACACTGAAGCTTTCTTT. It yields the protein CASSLGHRGKNTEAFF.

A remark on this clone: At one of its ends the junction is not consistent with the germline gene, which may arise from a read error. This chain uses TRBV7-7 with TRBJ1-4; D is possibly TRBD1 (5 bases). This CDR3 region has 14 residues. Germline lookup yields CDR1 SSHAT and CDR2 FNYEAQ (reference sequence). Written as DNA, the CDR3 is TGTGCTAGCAGCCCCGACTGGCGGGGCGAAAAACTGTTTTTT. Its protein product is CASSPDWRGEKLFF.

The chain is built from TRBV10-2 and TRBJ2-7; 12 nucleotides agree with TRBD2. The CDR3 is made up of 19 amino acids. With 2 bases clipped from V and 3 bases from J, the junction kept 14 bases outside the gene matches. Per the germline V gene, CDR1 is WSHSY and CDR2 is SAAADI. The CDR3 coding sequence is TGCGCCAGCAGTGAGGTCGGGCTAGCGGGAGGGTCCCTGCTCTACGAGCAGTACTTC. This sequence encodes CASSEVGLAGGSLLYEQYF.